This is a list of T cell receptor beta chains from one sample in a study of PD-L1 blockade in urothelial cancer. Here immunoSEQ multiplex PCR was the method, and the copy in TCRdb shows in-frame clones only, minus some. The table records roughly 91,000 clones, around 85% of them present only once. This sample comprised PBMCs, obtained around atezolizumab (anti-PD-L1) treatment. The receptors were gathered from a man aged 55 to 70 with urothelial cancer. CDR3s leave out the opening cysteine and the closing phenylalanine or tryptophan. D genes are given only for firm matches.

cdr3_aa: ASSRTGAYGYT; j_call: TRBJ1-2; d_call: NA; v_call: TRBV7-2
cdr3_aa: ACTLDSNYGYT; j_call: TRBJ1-2; d_call: NA; v_call: TRBV30
cdr3_aa: ASSLLTGGDTGELF; j_call: TRBJ2-2; d_call: TRBD2; v_call: TRBV27
cdr3_aa: ASILWGRMNTEAF; j_call: TRBJ1-1; d_call: NA; v_call: TRBV5-6
cdr3_aa: ASARGRGTEAF; j_call: TRBJ1-1; d_call: NA; v_call: TRBV6-6
cdr3_aa: ASSAGGKEYEQY; j_call: TRBJ2-7; d_call: NA; v_call: TRBV2
cdr3_aa: ASSDPPLGGVASGANVLT; j_call: TRBJ2-6; d_call: TRBD2; v_call: TRBV5-1
cdr3_aa: ASSLSRSGTVNYGYT; j_call: TRBJ1-2; d_call: TRBD1; v_call: TRBV11-1
cdr3_aa: AWSSLANGDTEAF; j_call: TRBJ1-1; d_call: NA; v_call: TRBV30
cdr3_aa: ASSLSRVGANYGYT; j_call: TRBJ1-2; d_call: NA; v_call: TRBV7-9
cdr3_aa: ASTSYIMNTEAF; j_call: TRBJ1-1; d_call: NA; v_call: TRBV19
cdr3_aa: AWKNGNTEAF; j_call: TRBJ1-1; d_call: NA; v_call: TRBV30
cdr3_aa: ASTTTSGRLDEQF; j_call: TRBJ2-1; d_call: TRBD2; v_call: TRBV28
cdr3_aa: ASSLASGGGNQPQH; j_call: TRBJ1-5; d_call: TRBD1; v_call: TRBV7-9
cdr3_aa: ATEGELSTEAF; j_call: TRBJ1-1; d_call: NA; v_call: TRBV10-3
cdr3_aa: ASSPQAIGGGWETQY; j_call: TRBJ2-5; d_call: NA; v_call: TRBV7-2
cdr3_aa: ALKRQNTGELF; j_call: TRBJ2-2; d_call: NA; v_call: TRBV28
cdr3_aa: ASSLRTDITGELF; j_call: TRBJ2-2; d_call: NA; v_call: TRBV11-2
cdr3_aa: ASSVGGLLEKLF; j_call: TRBJ1-4; d_call: NA; v_call: TRBV2
cdr3_aa: SVEGADPNTGELF; j_call: TRBJ2-2; d_call: NA; v_call: TRBV29-1
cdr3_aa: ASSVAGAPADTQY; j_call: TRBJ2-3; d_call: NA; v_call: TRBV9
cdr3_aa: AWSVTMVEQY; j_call: TRBJ2-7; d_call: NA; v_call: TRBV30
cdr3_aa: ASSIEQQSYQPQH; j_call: TRBJ1-5; d_call: NA; v_call: TRBV19
cdr3_aa: ASRTGQSAYGYT; j_call: TRBJ1-2; d_call: NA; v_call: TRBV19
cdr3_aa: ASSRQVQETQY; j_call: TRBJ2-5; d_call: NA; v_call: TRBV7-2
cdr3_aa: ASSFPRGSPSYT; j_call: TRBJ1-2; d_call: NA; v_call: TRBV5-4
cdr3_aa: ASSVGYGIPSGRSETQY; j_call: TRBJ2-5; d_call: NA; v_call: TRBV9
cdr3_aa: ASSLAGGPTGELF; j_call: TRBJ2-2; d_call: NA; v_call: TRBV7-9
cdr3_aa: ASRTTGYGNTIY; j_call: TRBJ1-3; d_call: NA; v_call: TRBV6-5
cdr3_aa: ASKGLTSGDSGELF; j_call: TRBJ2-2; d_call: TRBD2; v_call: TRBV5-1
cdr3_aa: ASSMGRAPEQY; j_call: TRBJ2-7; d_call: NA; v_call: TRBV19
cdr3_aa: ASSGLGGYT; j_call: TRBJ1-2; d_call: NA; v_call: TRBV28
cdr3_aa: ASSPTGNFGIQY; j_call: TRBJ2-4; d_call: NA; v_call: TRBV7-9
cdr3_aa: ASSAFNNNEKLF; j_call: TRBJ1-4; d_call: NA; v_call: TRBV7-9
cdr3_aa: ASSRQDGEFYGYT; j_call: TRBJ1-2; d_call: NA; v_call: TRBV18
cdr3_aa: ASSLGQKSSYEQY; j_call: TRBJ2-7; d_call: NA; v_call: TRBV7-6
cdr3_aa: ASSLQANTEAF; j_call: TRBJ1-1; d_call: NA; v_call: TRBV5-1